The next 18 T cell receptor beta chains were all read from a single sample in a study of response to subunit inactivated influenza vaccine. In TCRdb, the RT-PCR reads were re-called with MiXCR into one record per CDR3 protein. This sample has 590,000 or so distinct CDR3 sequences, with around 13% found just once. The sample consisted of PBMCs from blood, taken 14 to 15 days before vaccination. All receptors come from a man between 50 and 59 years old who received an inactivated influenza vaccine.

This clonotype appeared many times. J is TRBJ1-3 and V is TRBV6-2 or TRBV6-3; a possible D gene is TRBD1 (6 bases). CDR3 size: 15 residues. The V and J ends lost 6 bases and 3 bases respectively, with 15 bases between them. The V gene's germline CDR1 is MNHEY and CDR2 SVGEGT. Here the CDR3 reads CASRATGGGGNTIYF. In nucleotides, the CDR3 is TGTGCCAGCAGAGCGACAGGCGGCGGTGGAAACACCATATATTTT.

J is TRBJ1-1 and V is TRBV12-3 or TRBV12-4; D may be TRBD1 (5 bases). This CDR3 comprises 16 residues. V was shortened by 3 bases and J by 0 bases, with 14 bases between the two germline ends. The CDR3 loop reads CASSFARAGMNTEAFF. In nucleotides, the CDR3 is TGTGCCAGCAGTTTTGCCAGGGCGGGCATGAACACTGAAGCTTTCTTT.

This chain connects TRBV15 to TRBJ2-7; 10 positions match TRBD1. Germline lookup yields CDR1 LNHNV and CDR2 YYDKDF (reference sequence). With V trimmed by 2 bases and J by 7 bases, 5 bases remained unmatched. This CDR3 region has 14 residues. This CDR3 is CATSRSRDRGEQYF. The CDR3 DNA is TGTGCCACCAGCAGATCCCGGGACAGGGGTGAGCAGTACTTC.

This clonotype has more than one count but fewer than ten. The chain recombines TRBV7-9 with TRBJ2-7; maybe TRBD1 (5 bases). The V end was cut by 3 bases, the J end by 4 bases, with 13 bases between. The length of the CDR3 is 14 residues. Per germline, CDR1 SEHNR and CDR2 FQNEAQ (reference sequence). The CDR3 region is CASSFGRTFYEQYF. DNA of the CDR3: TGTGCCAGCAGCTTCGGACGGACATTTTACGAGCAGTACTTC.

The chain links TRBV10-3 to TRBJ1-5; no reliable D call. The CDR3 sequence is 14 residues long. Germline values: CDR1 ENHRY, CDR2 SYGVKD. Trimming took 7 bases from V and 8 from J, leaving 18 bases between them. Here the CDR3 DNA reads TGTGCCATCAAACGCGACTGGGGAAGTGAGCCCCAGCATTTT. Its protein product is CAIKRDWGSEPQHF.

This clonotype was detected a few times. CDR3 nucleotide sequence: TGTGCCAGCAGCGTTACTAGCGGGAGACCCGAGCAGTACTTC. Translated: CASSVTSGRPEQYF. V gene TRBV5-5 combines with J gene TRBJ2-7; TRBD2 matches 11 bases. The V gene end was trimmed by 4 bases and the J gene end by 6 bases; junction bases not matched to a gene: 6. Germline V gene lookup returns CDR1 SGHKS and CDR2 YYEKEE (reference sequence). This CDR3 has 14 amino acids. The entire variable domain, with the rest obtained from reference TRBV5-5 and TRBJ2-7, is as follows: DAGVTQSPTHLIKTRGQQVTLRCSPISGHKSVSWYQQVLGQGPQFIFQYYEKEERGRGNFPDRFSARQFPNYSSELNVNALLLGDSALYLCASSVTSGRPEQYFGPGTRLTVT.

The rearrangement links TRBV9 to TRBJ2-2, with D hard to call. Deletions cut 3 bases from V and 1 base from J, with 7 bases between. Germline CDR1 SGDLS, CDR2 YYNGEE. This CDR3 is built from 14 residues. The CDR3 loop reads CASSGRLNTGELFF. The CDR3 region has the DNA TGTGCCAGCAGCGGTAGGCTGAACACCGGGGAGCTGTTTTTT.

This clonotype was detected a few times. The chain is built from TRBV2 and TRBJ2-7; TRBD2 is a possible D gene (6 bases). CDR3 length: 14 amino acids. Germline-derived CDR1 and CDR2 are SNHLY and FYNNEI. V dropped 9 bases and J dropped 0 bases, with 15 bases sitting between them. This CDR3 reads CASARDWSSYEQYF. The CDR3 DNA follows: TGTGCCAGTGCTCGGGACTGGAGCTCCTACGAGCAGTACTTC. Variable domain in full (rest from reference TRBV2 and TRBJ2-7): EPEVTQTPSHQVTQMGQEVILRCVPISNHLYFYWYRQILGQKVEFLVSFYNNEISEKSEIFDDQFSVERPDGSNFTLKIRSTKLEDSAMYFCASARDWSSYEQYFGPGTRLTVT.

This clonotype came up a few times. The V gene is TRBV5-1, the J gene TRBJ2-7; 7 bases align to TRBD1. The V gene's germline CDR1 is SGHRS and CDR2 YFSETQ. Trimming removed 4 bases from V and 6 bases from J; junction bases left unmatched: 4. The CDR3 is made up of 12 amino acids. CDR3 nucleotide sequence: TGCGCCAGCAGCGTCAGGGGGAGCGAGCAGTACTTC. This translates into CASSVRGSEQYF.

The V and J genes are TRBV30 and TRBJ1-5, with D possibly being TRBD1 (6 bases). Germline V CDR1 and CDR2: GTSNPN, SVGIG (reference sequence). CDR3 size: 14 residues. The V and J ends lost 4 bases and 4 bases respectively, with 14 bases between them. The CDR3 DNA follows: TGTGCCTGGACTGAGGGGACAATTAATCAGCCCCAGCATTTT. Translated: CAWTEGTINQPQHF.

The V gene is TRBV20-1, the J gene TRBJ2-1, with D unresolved. The length of the CDR3 is 11 residues. Germline V CDR1 and CDR2: DFQATT, SNEGSKA (reference sequence). This CDR3 reads CRAPLSNEQFF. Here the CDR3 DNA reads TGCAGAGCGCCACTATCAAATGAGCAGTTCTTC.

This clonotype was seen a handful of times. CDR3 DNA sequence: TGTGCCAGCAGCCCGACGGGAATGTACACAGATACGCAGTATTTT. This gives the protein CASSPTGMYTDTQYF. The gene calls are TRBV28 and TRBJ2-3; D perhaps matches TRBD2 (5 bases). The V end was cut by 6 bases, the J end by 2 bases, with 15 bases between. The CDR3 length is 15 residues. CDR1 MDHEN and CDR2 SYDVKM come from the germline V gene.

V usage is TRBV5-5 and J usage is TRBJ2-4; 10 bases are shared with TRBD2. The CDR3 spans 16 residues. Germline CDR1 reads SGHKS; CDR2 reads YYEKEE (reference sequence). After removal of 3 bases from V and 1 base from J, the junction contained 4 bases not matched to a gene. CDR3 in DNA: TGTGCCAGCAGCTCGTTTAGCGGGAGGGCCAAAAACATTCAGTACTTC. This sequence encodes CASSSFSGRAKNIQYF.

This clonotype occurred many times. V is TRBV7-2 and J is TRBJ2-3, with a weak D call TRBD1 (6 bases). The CDR3 has 14 amino acids. The germline V gene has CDR1 SGHTA and CDR2 FQGNSA. V gave up 5 bases and J gave up 3 bases, with 12 bases separating them. The CDR3 reads CASSQGLITDTQYF. DNA for the CDR3: TGTGCCAGCAGCCAGGGGCTAATAACAGATACGCAGTATTTT. Drawing the rest from reference TRBV7-2 and TRBJ2-3, the complete variable domain is GAGVSQSPSNKVTEKGKDVELRCDPISGHTALYWYRQSLGQGLEFLIYFQGNSAPDKSGLPSDRFSAERTGGSVSTLTIQRTQQEDSAVYLCASSQGLITDTQYFGPGTRLTVL.

This clonotype was observed a handful of times. V usage is TRBV5-6 and J usage is TRBJ2-3, with TRBD2 matching 10 bases. V gave up 1 base and J gave up 4 bases; unmatched junction bases: 6. The CDR3 spans 16 residues. Germline V gene lookup returns CDR1 SGHDT and CDR2 YYEEEE. Here the CDR3 DNA reads TGTGCCAGCAGCTTGCAGCGGGGGGGCCTCTCAGATACGCAGTATTTT. Translated: CASSLQRGGLSDTQYF.

The chain employs TRBV24-1 and TRBJ2-7, with D unresolved. This CDR3 is 14 amino acids long. CDR1 KGHDR and CDR2 SFDVKD come from the germline V gene. V was cut by 3 bases and J by 2 bases, with 10 bases left in between. The CDR3 protein is CATSDRGVTYEQYF. The CDR3, as DNA: TGTGCCACCAGTGATCGAGGAGTTACCTACGAGCAGTACTTC.

A few counts support this clonotype. The gene calls are TRBV12-3 or TRBV12-4 and TRBJ1-6; D is uncertain. CDR3 length equals 11 residues. V lost 3 bases, J lost 9 bases, and 3 bases lay in between. In DNA, the CDR3 is TGTGCCAGCAGTTTCACTTCACCCCTCCACTTT. Residues: CASSFTSPLHF.

In this sample, this clonotype turned up a few times. The rearrangement uses TRBV20-1 and TRBJ2-3; D may be TRBD1 (6 bases). V lost 6 bases and J 3 bases, leaving 22 bases between the germline ends. CDR3 length equals 16 residues. CDR1 DFQATT and CDR2 SNEGSKA come from the germline V gene (reference sequence). For the CDR3, the DNA is TGCAGTGCAGAGGACGGGACAAAAGATATAACAGATACGCAGTATTTT. It specifies CSAEDGTKDITDTQYF.